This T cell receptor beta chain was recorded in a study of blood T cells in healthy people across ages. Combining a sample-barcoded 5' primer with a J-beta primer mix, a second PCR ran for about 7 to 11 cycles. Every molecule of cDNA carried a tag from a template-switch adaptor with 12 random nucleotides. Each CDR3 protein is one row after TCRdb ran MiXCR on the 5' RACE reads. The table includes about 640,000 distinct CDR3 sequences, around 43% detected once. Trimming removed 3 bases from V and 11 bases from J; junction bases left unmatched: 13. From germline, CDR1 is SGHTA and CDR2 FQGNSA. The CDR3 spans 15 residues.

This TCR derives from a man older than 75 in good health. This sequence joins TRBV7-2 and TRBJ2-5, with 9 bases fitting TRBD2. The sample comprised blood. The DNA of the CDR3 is TGTGCCAGCAGCTTGCTGTCTAGCGGGATGGTTGAGCAGTACTTC. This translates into CASSLLSSGMVEQYF.